The 21 T cell receptor beta chains in this list originate from one sample, sequenced in a study of molecular identifiers for immune sequencing clone quantification. MiXCR, run by TCRdb on the PCR reads, gives a single entry per CDR3 protein. Seen here are about 100,000 distinct CDR3 sequences, around 23% observed once, and the top ten hold approximately 1.1%. Source material: naive CD8+ T cells from blood, with Jurkat cell RNA spiked in. Noted subset: FACS-sorted CD8+CD4-CCR7+CD45RA+ naive T cells. The receptor source for this set is a human donor in good health. Some libraries in this study had Jurkat cell RNA spiked in.

This clonotype was counted ten times or more. The chain links TRBV7-8 to TRBJ1-5; TRBD1 aligns across 8 bases. The CDR3 is 17 amino acids. Unmatched junction bases numbered 12, after V lost 5 bases and J lost 3 bases. The V gene's germline CDR1 is SGHVS and CDR2 FQNEAQ. The CDR3 here is CASSHHSSTGVNQPQHF. DNA of the CDR3: TGTGCCAGCAGCCACCATAGCTCGACAGGGGTCAATCAGCCCCAGCATTTT.

The chain links TRBV6-6 to TRBJ2-2; 10 bases align to TRBD2. This CDR3 region has 17 residues. Germline V lookup: CDR1 MNHNY, CDR2 SVGAGI (reference sequence). With 4 bases clipped from V and 4 bases from J, the junction kept 9 bases outside the gene matches. CDR3 amino acids: CASSWLAGDRVTGELFF. The CDR3 coding sequence is TGTGCCAGCAGTTGGCTAGCGGGGGACCGAGTCACCGGGGAGCTGTTTTTT.

This clonotype was found many times. The chain employs TRBV4-1 and TRBJ1-2; D is possibly TRBD1 (5 bases). The CDR3 extends over 17 amino acids. Trimming left V 3 bases short and J 5 bases short, with 22 bases between. Germline V gene sequence: CDR1 MGHRA, CDR2 YSYEKL. The CDR3: CASSQTPGREGPYGYTF. CDR3 DNA sequence: TGCGCCAGCAGCCAGACCCCAGGGCGTGAGGGTCCATATGGCTACACCTTC.

The sample holds one count of this clonotype. It may be a read error: a sequence one base away is much more abundant. Here the CDR3 DNA reads TGTGCCGGCAGCTTTAGCGGGGGATACACAGATACGCAGTATTTT. Translated: CAGSFSGGYTDTQYF. This chain links TRBV5-4 with TRBJ2-3; 9 bases match TRBD2. Germline V CDR1 and CDR2: SGHNT, YYREEE (reference sequence). CDR3 length: 15 residues.

This clonotype came up a few times. The chain links TRBV9 to TRBJ2-7; TRBD2 aligns across 12 bases. Trimming cost V 0 bases and J 7 bases; bases outside gene matches: 8. Germline-derived CDR1 and CDR2 are SGDLS and YYNGEE. This CDR3 spans 16 amino acids. The CDR3 is CASSVGRRLAGDEQYF. The CDR3 region has the DNA TGTGCCAGCAGCGTAGGTAGGAGACTAGCGGGAGATGAGCAGTACTTC.

This clonotype was seen ten or more times. The V call is TRBV6-2 or TRBV6-3, the J call TRBJ2-5, with TRBD2 matching 10 bases. The V and J ends lost 5 bases and 1 base, in that order; junction bases with no gene match: 4. The CDR3 spans 15 residues. The germline CDR1 and CDR2 sequences are MNHEY and SVGEGT. The CDR3 DNA reads as TGTGCCAGCAGTATAGCGGGGGGATCCCAAGAGACCCAGTACTTC. This codes for CASSIAGGSQETQYF.

As regards this clonotype: A much more abundant neighbour one base away suggests this may be a read error. V gene TRBV7-9 combines with J gene TRBJ2-5; D remains ambiguous. Trimming removed 7 bases at V and 7 bases at J, with 19 bases between. The germline V gene has CDR1 SEHNR and CDR2 FQNEAQ (reference sequence). The CDR3 loop spans 14 amino acids. Here the CDR3 reads CASNPVVGKGTQYF. For the CDR3, the DNA is TGTGCCAGCAACCCAGTGGTAGGGAAAGGGACCCAGTACTTC.

There are a few counts of this clonotype. The DNA of the CDR3 is TGCGCCAGCAGCCAGGGGACAGGGATTGCCTACGAGCAGTACTTC. This encodes CASSQGTGIAYEQYF. This chain joins TRBV4-3 and TRBJ2-7, with 9 bases matching TRBD1. CDR1 LGHNA and CDR2 YSLEER come from the germline V gene. Trimming at V came to 3 bases and at J to 2 bases, leaving 5 bases not matched to a gene. The CDR3 runs to 15 residues.

The chain carries TRBV2 and TRBJ2-1; TRBD1 matches at 8 bases. Losses at the gene ends were 2 bases for V and 3 bases for J; bases not matched to a gene: 9. The CDR3 is made up of 17 amino acids. The V gene's germline CDR1 is SNHLY and CDR2 FYNNEI. DNA for the CDR3: TGTGCCAGCAGTGAACCTACGACAGGGGTGAACTACAATGAGCAGTTCTTC. It specifies CASSEPTTGVNYNEQFF.

This clonotype was detected many times. The chain employs TRBV20-1 and TRBJ2-7, with 9 bases that match TRBD2. The germline CDR1 and CDR2 sequences are DFQATT and SNEGSKA (reference sequence). There are 15 residues in the CDR3. V shed 0 bases and J 0 bases; nucleotides not matched to a gene: 3. The CDR3 DNA reads TGCAGTGCTAGAGACCCTAGCGGGAACTCCTACGAGCAGTACTTC. It is translated as CSARDPSGNSYEQYF.

V usage is TRBV20-1 and J usage is TRBJ2-7; D gene uncertain. Germline CDR1 and CDR2: DFQATT and SNEGSKA (reference sequence). This CDR3 contains 13 residues. V lost 4 bases to trimming and J lost 0 bases, with 10 bases between them. CDR3 loop: CSATGPNSYEQYF. The CDR3 DNA is TGCAGTGCTACGGGTCCCAACTCCTACGAGCAGTACTTC.

Only a few counts were recorded for this clonotype. The chain joins TRBV20-1 to TRBJ1-5; D possibly corresponds to TRBD1 (5 bases). The CDR3 sequence is 19 residues long. In germline, CDR1 is DFQATT, CDR2 SNEGSKA (reference sequence). Trimming removed 4 bases from V and 7 bases from J, with 32 bases in between. CDR3 sequence (DNA): TGCAGTGCTATTCCCCTTCAACTCGACAGCAATGAACCCAAACAGCCCCAGCATTTT. Amino acid sequence: CSAIPLQLDSNEPKQPQHF.

The chain employs TRBV6-2 or TRBV6-3 and TRBJ2-3; possibly TRBD1 or TRBD2 for D (5 bases each). Germline V gene sequence: CDR1 MNHEY, CDR2 SVGEGT. The CDR3 spans 15 residues. Trimming shortened V by 5 bases and J by 5 bases, and 17 bases separated the two germline ends. The CDR3 DNA reads as TGTGCCAGCAGTGCCTGGGACGCCGGGGTAGATACGCAGTATTTT. It specifies CASSAWDAGVDTQYF.

This clonotype was picked up many times. The chain has TRBV9 and TRBJ1-1; 10 bases are a match to TRBD1. The CDR3 length is 15 residues. Germline lookup yields CDR1 SGDLS and CDR2 YYNGEE. With 3 bases clipped from V and 3 bases from J, the junction kept 5 bases outside the gene matches. As DNA, the CDR3 is TGTGCCAGCAGCGATGGGACAGGGGAGGACACTGAAGCTTTCTTT. Its protein product is CASSDGTGEDTEAFF.

This clonotype was found many times. The chain is built from TRBV20-1 and TRBJ2-3; D ambiguous. The germline V gene has CDR1 DFQATT and CDR2 SNEGSKA (reference sequence). The germline V and J ends were trimmed by 1 base and 1 base, with 6 bases remaining between them. The CDR3 loop spans 13 amino acids. The CDR3 loop is CSARVFRTDTQYF. CDR3 sequence (DNA): TGCAGTGCTAGAGTCTTCCGCACAGATACGCAGTATTTT.

J is TRBJ1-2 and V is TRBV28, with TRBD1 matching 8 bases. V was pared by 5 bases and J by 8 bases, with 13 bases of the junction left unmatched. The CDR3 covers 15 residues. The germline V gene encodes CDR1 MDHEN and CDR2 SYDVKM. As DNA, the CDR3 is TGTGCCAGCAGTCTACTTAGACAGGGGACACGGGGCTACACCTTC. Translating it yields CASSLLRQGTRGYTF.

A word on this clonotype: The junction shows a germline mismatch at one end, possibly a read error. The chain joins TRBV13 to TRBJ1-1; TRBD1 is a possible D gene (5 bases). Germline CDR1 reads PRHDT; CDR2 reads FYEKMQ (reference sequence). The CDR3 consists of 14 residues. CDR3 sequence (DNA): TGTGCCAGCAGCCCGGGGACGGGGTCGCCTGAAGCTTCCTTT. Residues: CASSPGTGSPEASF.

Ten or more counts support this clonotype. The CDR3 DNA reads as TGTGCCAGCAGTACTGACGGAAACTATGGCTACACCTTC. This sequence encodes CASSTDGNYGYTF. The chain carries TRBV12-3 or TRBV12-4 and TRBJ1-2; D is uncertain. This CDR3 region has 13 residues. With 5 bases removed from V and 2 bases from J, the gap between germline ends came to 9 bases.

The table lists this clonotype with many counts. The chain has TRBV7-2 and TRBJ1-6, with D tentatively TRBD1 (6 bases). V was pared by 6 bases and J by 0 bases, with 18 bases between. The CDR3 covers 18 residues. CDR1 is SGHTA and CDR2 is FQGNSA in the germline V gene. DNA of the CDR3: TGTGCCAGCAGTCAAGGGGGTTGGGGGGGCTCCTATAATTCACCCCTCCACTTT. It is translated as CASSQGGWGGSYNSPLHF.

A note on this clonotype: Sequence at one end of the junction differs from germline and may be a read error. The rearrangement joins TRBV5-6 to TRBJ2-7, with D tentatively TRBD2 (6 bases). Per germline, CDR1 SGHDT and CDR2 YYEEEE. The CDR3 totals 14 residues. This chain's CDR3 is CAGSLAAGTYEQYF. In DNA form, the CDR3 reads TGTGCCGGCAGCTTGGCCGCGGGAACCTACGAGCAGTACTTC.

Notes on this clonotype: This may be a read error: a much more frequent sequence differs by one nucleotide. This chain links TRBV12-3 or TRBV12-4 with TRBJ2-5, with TRBD2 as a possible D gene (6 bases). The germline V and J ends were trimmed by 5 bases and 7 bases, with 11 bases remaining between them. This CDR3 is 12 amino acids long. CDR3 DNA sequence: TGTGCCAGCAGTGGGACTGAAGGGACCCAGTACTTC. It specifies CASSGTEGTQYF.